The 23 T cell receptor beta chains reported below all come from one sample, sequenced in a study of cytomegalovirus exposure and HLA in healthy donors. The PCR contained 60 Vbeta and 13 Jbeta primers. Sequenced by immunoSEQ multiplex PCR; TCRdb stores in-frame clones only, minus some. The sample consists of 150,000 to 200,000 clones, roughly 85% of them appearing once. Sequencing was done on a sample of PBMCs. All receptors derive from a middle-aged woman in good health and CMV-seronegative.

This clone turned up a few times. V and J are TRBV2 and TRBJ2-7; D might be TRBD1 (5 bases). The CDR3 is 12 residues long. V was clipped by 0 bases and J by 11 bases, with 11 bases between them. Germline-derived CDR1 and CDR2 are SNHLY and FYNNEI. DNA for the CDR3: TGTGCCAGCAGTGAAGCAGGAACCAGGGAGTACTTC. Its protein product is CASSEAGTREYF.

This rearrangement joins TRBV18 to TRBJ1-5; possibly TRBD1 for D (6 bases). Trimming shortened V by 5 bases and J by 2 bases, and 7 bases separated the two germline ends. CDR1 is KGHSH and CDR2 is LQKENI in the germline V gene. This CDR3 comprises 13 residues. The CDR3 DNA is TGTGCCAGCTCAGGACAGCGCAATCAGCCCCAGCATTTT. Translated, it gives CASSGQRNQPQHF.

This clone showed up just once. V is TRBV30 and J is TRBJ2-5; D possibly corresponds to TRBD2 (7 bases). This CDR3 has 15 residues. Trimming took 0 bases from V and 4 from J, leaving 15 bases between them. Germline lookup yields CDR1 GTSNPN and CDR2 SVGIG (reference sequence). The CDR3 spells CAWSVVWGGAETQYF. CDR3 sequence (DNA): TGTGCCTGGAGTGTTGTATGGGGGGGGGCAGAGACCCAGTACTTC.

The rearrangement joins TRBV6-5 to TRBJ2-1; 8 nucleotides align to TRBD2. The CDR3 runs to 16 residues. The V gene end was trimmed by 0 bases and the J gene end by 5 bases; junction bases not matched to a gene: 6. CDR1 is MNHEY and CDR2 is SVGAGI in the germline V gene. For the CDR3, the DNA is TGTGCCAGCAGTTACTCAGGTAGCGGGGCAAACAATGAGCAGTTCTTC. It yields the protein CASSYSGSGANNEQFF.

The chain's CDR3 is CAWSLAGGTDTQYF. Written as DNA, the CDR3 is TGTGCCTGGAGTCTAGCGGGAGGCACAGATACGCAGTATTTT. V is TRBV30 and J is TRBJ2-3, with 10 bases aligning to TRBD2. With V trimmed by 2 bases and J by 1 base, 0 bases remained unmatched. In germline, CDR1 is GTSNPN, CDR2 SVGIG (reference sequence). This CDR3 spans 14 amino acids.

The chain employs TRBV9 and TRBJ1-3; D gene unclear. CDR1 SGDLS and CDR2 YYNGEE come from the germline V gene. CDR3 size: 15 residues. V was trimmed by 6 bases and J by 1 base, leaving 14 bases between them. CDR3 nucleotides: TGTGCCAGCACCGGGAGAGAACCTTCTGGAAACACCATATATTTT. This sequence encodes CASTGREPSGNTIYF.

The chain uses TRBV6-1 and TRBJ1-6, with D hard to call. There are 15 residues in the CDR3. V lost 6 bases and J 0 bases, leaving 9 bases between the germline ends. Germline V gene sequence: CDR1 MNHNS, CDR2 SASEGT. The CDR3 DNA follows: TGTGCCAGCAGGTGGGAGAGCTCCTATAATTCACCCCTCCACTTT. Its protein product is CASRWESSYNSPLHF.

DNA of the CDR3: TGCGCCAGCAGCTTGGCGACAGGGGCCTCCTACAATGAGCAGTTCTTC. Amino acids: CASSLATGASYNEQFF. The rearrangement links TRBV5-1 to TRBJ2-1; 8 positions agree with TRBD1. V gave up 0 bases and J gave up 0 bases; unmatched junction bases: 2. CDR3 length: 16 amino acids. The germline V gene encodes CDR1 SGHRS and CDR2 YFSETQ.

The rearrangement links TRBV6-1 to TRBJ2-2; D remains unclear. Per germline, CDR1 MNHNS and CDR2 SASEGT. This CDR3 comprises 15 residues. The germline V and J ends were trimmed by 6 bases and 0 bases, with 11 bases remaining between them. The DNA for the CDR3 is TGTGCCAGCAGACTTACAGAGTCGAACACCGGGGAGCTGTTTTTT. Translated, it gives CASRLTESNTGELFF.

The J gene is TRBJ1-4, the V gene TRBV19; TRBD1 agrees at 9 bases. The ends lost 5 bases at V and 5 bases at J; junction bases unmatched: 6. CDR1 LNHDA and CDR2 SQIVND come from the germline V gene (reference sequence). This CDR3 comprises 15 residues. For the CDR3, the DNA is TGTGCCAGTAGTGAGGGGGACAGGGAAAATGAAAAACTGTTTTTT. Amino acid sequence: CASSEGDRENEKLFF.

V and J are TRBV11-3 and TRBJ1-2; the match to TRBD1 covers 9 bases. Germline V lookup: CDR1 SGHNT, CDR2 YENEEA. The CDR3 contains 15 residues. J was trimmed by 4 bases and V by 2 bases; bases with no gene match: 5. The CDR3 loop reads CASSLTGQGIYGYTF. The DNA for the CDR3 is TGTGCCAGCAGCTTAACTGGACAGGGGATCTATGGCTACACCTTC.

The chain recombines TRBV19 with TRBJ2-7; tentatively, D is TRBD1 (5 bases). Deletions cut 8 bases from V and 6 bases from J, with 20 bases between. Germline V lookup: CDR1 LNHDA, CDR2 SQIVND (reference sequence). The CDR3 has 14 residues. Written as DNA, the CDR3 is TGTGCCAGTTCTACCGAACCCTTTAGGGGCGAGCAGTACTTC. Protein: CASSTEPFRGEQYF.

The chain employs TRBV10-3 and TRBJ1-1; no definite D call. Trimming pared 2 bases from V and 4 bases from J, leaving 11 bases between. The CDR3 extends over 14 amino acids. Germline assignment: CDR1 ENHRY and CDR2 SYGVKD. In DNA form, the CDR3 reads TGTGCCATCAGTGAGATGGTTCCGAGCACTGAAGCTTTCTTT. Protein sequence: CAISEMVPSTEAFF.

This chain connects TRBV5-6 to TRBJ2-1, with a possible D match to TRBD2 (6 bases). The CDR3 covers 13 residues. V gave up 4 bases and J gave up 14 bases, with 19 bases separating them. The germline V gene encodes CDR1 SGHDT and CDR2 YYEEEE. CDR3 amino acids: CASSLPRGMEKFF. The CDR3 nucleotides are TGTGCCAGCAGCCTCCCCCGGGGGATGGAGAAGTTCTTC. Full variable domain (rest looked up from reference TRBV5-6 and TRBJ2-1): DAGVTQSPTHLIKTRGQQVTLRCSPKSGHDTVSWYQQALGQGPQFIFQYYEEEERQRGNFPDRFSGHQFPNYSSELNVNALLLGDSALYLCASSLPRGMEKFFGPGTRLTVL.

The table lists this clone with a few counts. The chain combines TRBV6-5 with TRBJ1-1, with D possibly matching TRBD1 (5 bases). The germline CDR1 and CDR2 sequences are MNHEY and SVGAGI. The CDR3 loop spans 12 amino acids. V lost 4 bases, J lost 5 bases, and 8 bases lay in between. The CDR3 nucleotides are TGTGCCAGCAGTTTTGACAGAACTGAAGCTTTCTTT. Translating gives CASSFDRTEAFF.

The chain employs TRBV7-8 and TRBJ2-7, with D maybe TRBD2 (6 bases). There are 15 residues in the CDR3. V lost 1 base and J 6 bases, leaving 16 bases between the germline ends. Germline loops: CDR1 SGHVS, CDR2 FQNEAQ. CDR3 residues: CASSLEGTSLPEQYF. The DNA of the CDR3 is TGTGCCAGCAGCTTAGAAGGGACTTCGCTTCCCGAGCAGTACTTC.

The chain couples TRBV4-3 to TRBJ2-5, with D tentatively TRBD2 (6 bases). The V end was cut by 2 bases, the J end by 5 bases, with 15 bases between. The CDR3 has 15 amino acids. The V gene's germline CDR1 is LGHNA and CDR2 YSLEER. The CDR3 region has the DNA TGCGCCAGCAGCCAATCAGGAGGGAGTGGCGAGACCCAGTACTTC. Translation gives CASSQSGGSGETQYF.

The chain links TRBV5-5 to TRBJ2-7; TRBD1 agrees at 7 bases. In germline, CDR1 is SGHKS, CDR2 YYEKEE (reference sequence). Losses at the gene ends were 2 bases for V and 3 bases for J; bases not matched to a gene: 11. CDR3 length: 16 amino acids. This CDR3 is CASSFPGGQLGYEQYF. CDR3 DNA: TGTGCCAGCAGCTTTCCTGGGGGACAGCTGGGCTACGAGCAGTACTTC.

V and J are TRBV5-1 and TRBJ2-1; 9 bases map to TRBD1. This CDR3 comprises 16 residues. The junction had 8 bases not matched to a gene; V was cut back by 0 bases and J by 7 bases. Germline V gene sequence: CDR1 SGHRS, CDR2 YFSETQ. This CDR3 is CASSLGGTGNVNEQFF. The CDR3 DNA follows: TGCGCCAGCAGCTTGGGGGGGACAGGGAATGTGAATGAGCAGTTCTTC.

This chain joins TRBV5-6 and TRBJ2-7; possibly TRBD1 for D (5 bases). The germline V gene encodes CDR1 SGHDT and CDR2 YYEEEE. The CDR3 spans 13 residues. V lost 2 bases and J 6 bases, leaving 12 bases between the germline ends. The CDR3 is CASSLGRVGEQYF. Here the CDR3 DNA reads TGTGCCAGCAGCTTAGGCAGGGTGGGCGAGCAGTACTTC.

Concerning this clone: The junction departs from germline at one end; a sequencing error may be responsible. The genes are TRBV10-3 and TRBJ1-2; 8 bases map to TRBD1. The germline V gene has CDR1 ENHRY and CDR2 SYGVKD. The CDR3 loop spans 11 amino acids. The CDR3 nucleotides read TGTGCCATCAGTGAGGGACTGACAGGGGCCTTC. Translation: CAISEGLTGAF.

The chain combines TRBV11-2 with TRBJ1-3; the match to TRBD1 covers 7 bases. V lost 0 bases to trimming and J lost 7 bases; unmatched junction nucleotides: 0. The germline gives CDR1 SGHAT, CDR2 FQNNGV. The CDR3 is 13 amino acids. CDR3 residues: CASSLDRGNTIYF. The DNA for the CDR3 is TGTGCCAGCAGCTTAGACAGGGGGAACACCATATATTTT.

In DNA, the CDR3 is TGTGCCAGCAGCTCGGGGGTTGATCAGCCCCAGCATTTT. Its translation: CASSSGVDQPQHF. The chain joins TRBV13 to TRBJ1-5; D perhaps matches TRBD1 (5 bases). The CDR3 is made up of 13 amino acids. From germline, CDR1 is PRHDT and CDR2 FYEKMQ (reference sequence). The germline V and J ends were trimmed by 4 bases and 5 bases, with 9 bases remaining between them.